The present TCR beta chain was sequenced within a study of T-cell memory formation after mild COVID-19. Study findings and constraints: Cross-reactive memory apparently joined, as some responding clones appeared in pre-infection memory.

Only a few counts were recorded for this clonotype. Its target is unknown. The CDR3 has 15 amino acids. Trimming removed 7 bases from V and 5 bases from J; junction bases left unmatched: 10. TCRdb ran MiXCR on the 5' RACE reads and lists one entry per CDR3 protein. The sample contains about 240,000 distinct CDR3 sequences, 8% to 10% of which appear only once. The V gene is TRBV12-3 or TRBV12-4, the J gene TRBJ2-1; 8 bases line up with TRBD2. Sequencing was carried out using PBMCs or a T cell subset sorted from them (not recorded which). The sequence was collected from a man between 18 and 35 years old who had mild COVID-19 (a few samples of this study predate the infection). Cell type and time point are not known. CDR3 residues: CASTGRGGANNEQFF. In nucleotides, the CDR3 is TGTGCCAGCACCGGTCGGGGGGGGGCGAACAATGAGCAGTTCTTC.